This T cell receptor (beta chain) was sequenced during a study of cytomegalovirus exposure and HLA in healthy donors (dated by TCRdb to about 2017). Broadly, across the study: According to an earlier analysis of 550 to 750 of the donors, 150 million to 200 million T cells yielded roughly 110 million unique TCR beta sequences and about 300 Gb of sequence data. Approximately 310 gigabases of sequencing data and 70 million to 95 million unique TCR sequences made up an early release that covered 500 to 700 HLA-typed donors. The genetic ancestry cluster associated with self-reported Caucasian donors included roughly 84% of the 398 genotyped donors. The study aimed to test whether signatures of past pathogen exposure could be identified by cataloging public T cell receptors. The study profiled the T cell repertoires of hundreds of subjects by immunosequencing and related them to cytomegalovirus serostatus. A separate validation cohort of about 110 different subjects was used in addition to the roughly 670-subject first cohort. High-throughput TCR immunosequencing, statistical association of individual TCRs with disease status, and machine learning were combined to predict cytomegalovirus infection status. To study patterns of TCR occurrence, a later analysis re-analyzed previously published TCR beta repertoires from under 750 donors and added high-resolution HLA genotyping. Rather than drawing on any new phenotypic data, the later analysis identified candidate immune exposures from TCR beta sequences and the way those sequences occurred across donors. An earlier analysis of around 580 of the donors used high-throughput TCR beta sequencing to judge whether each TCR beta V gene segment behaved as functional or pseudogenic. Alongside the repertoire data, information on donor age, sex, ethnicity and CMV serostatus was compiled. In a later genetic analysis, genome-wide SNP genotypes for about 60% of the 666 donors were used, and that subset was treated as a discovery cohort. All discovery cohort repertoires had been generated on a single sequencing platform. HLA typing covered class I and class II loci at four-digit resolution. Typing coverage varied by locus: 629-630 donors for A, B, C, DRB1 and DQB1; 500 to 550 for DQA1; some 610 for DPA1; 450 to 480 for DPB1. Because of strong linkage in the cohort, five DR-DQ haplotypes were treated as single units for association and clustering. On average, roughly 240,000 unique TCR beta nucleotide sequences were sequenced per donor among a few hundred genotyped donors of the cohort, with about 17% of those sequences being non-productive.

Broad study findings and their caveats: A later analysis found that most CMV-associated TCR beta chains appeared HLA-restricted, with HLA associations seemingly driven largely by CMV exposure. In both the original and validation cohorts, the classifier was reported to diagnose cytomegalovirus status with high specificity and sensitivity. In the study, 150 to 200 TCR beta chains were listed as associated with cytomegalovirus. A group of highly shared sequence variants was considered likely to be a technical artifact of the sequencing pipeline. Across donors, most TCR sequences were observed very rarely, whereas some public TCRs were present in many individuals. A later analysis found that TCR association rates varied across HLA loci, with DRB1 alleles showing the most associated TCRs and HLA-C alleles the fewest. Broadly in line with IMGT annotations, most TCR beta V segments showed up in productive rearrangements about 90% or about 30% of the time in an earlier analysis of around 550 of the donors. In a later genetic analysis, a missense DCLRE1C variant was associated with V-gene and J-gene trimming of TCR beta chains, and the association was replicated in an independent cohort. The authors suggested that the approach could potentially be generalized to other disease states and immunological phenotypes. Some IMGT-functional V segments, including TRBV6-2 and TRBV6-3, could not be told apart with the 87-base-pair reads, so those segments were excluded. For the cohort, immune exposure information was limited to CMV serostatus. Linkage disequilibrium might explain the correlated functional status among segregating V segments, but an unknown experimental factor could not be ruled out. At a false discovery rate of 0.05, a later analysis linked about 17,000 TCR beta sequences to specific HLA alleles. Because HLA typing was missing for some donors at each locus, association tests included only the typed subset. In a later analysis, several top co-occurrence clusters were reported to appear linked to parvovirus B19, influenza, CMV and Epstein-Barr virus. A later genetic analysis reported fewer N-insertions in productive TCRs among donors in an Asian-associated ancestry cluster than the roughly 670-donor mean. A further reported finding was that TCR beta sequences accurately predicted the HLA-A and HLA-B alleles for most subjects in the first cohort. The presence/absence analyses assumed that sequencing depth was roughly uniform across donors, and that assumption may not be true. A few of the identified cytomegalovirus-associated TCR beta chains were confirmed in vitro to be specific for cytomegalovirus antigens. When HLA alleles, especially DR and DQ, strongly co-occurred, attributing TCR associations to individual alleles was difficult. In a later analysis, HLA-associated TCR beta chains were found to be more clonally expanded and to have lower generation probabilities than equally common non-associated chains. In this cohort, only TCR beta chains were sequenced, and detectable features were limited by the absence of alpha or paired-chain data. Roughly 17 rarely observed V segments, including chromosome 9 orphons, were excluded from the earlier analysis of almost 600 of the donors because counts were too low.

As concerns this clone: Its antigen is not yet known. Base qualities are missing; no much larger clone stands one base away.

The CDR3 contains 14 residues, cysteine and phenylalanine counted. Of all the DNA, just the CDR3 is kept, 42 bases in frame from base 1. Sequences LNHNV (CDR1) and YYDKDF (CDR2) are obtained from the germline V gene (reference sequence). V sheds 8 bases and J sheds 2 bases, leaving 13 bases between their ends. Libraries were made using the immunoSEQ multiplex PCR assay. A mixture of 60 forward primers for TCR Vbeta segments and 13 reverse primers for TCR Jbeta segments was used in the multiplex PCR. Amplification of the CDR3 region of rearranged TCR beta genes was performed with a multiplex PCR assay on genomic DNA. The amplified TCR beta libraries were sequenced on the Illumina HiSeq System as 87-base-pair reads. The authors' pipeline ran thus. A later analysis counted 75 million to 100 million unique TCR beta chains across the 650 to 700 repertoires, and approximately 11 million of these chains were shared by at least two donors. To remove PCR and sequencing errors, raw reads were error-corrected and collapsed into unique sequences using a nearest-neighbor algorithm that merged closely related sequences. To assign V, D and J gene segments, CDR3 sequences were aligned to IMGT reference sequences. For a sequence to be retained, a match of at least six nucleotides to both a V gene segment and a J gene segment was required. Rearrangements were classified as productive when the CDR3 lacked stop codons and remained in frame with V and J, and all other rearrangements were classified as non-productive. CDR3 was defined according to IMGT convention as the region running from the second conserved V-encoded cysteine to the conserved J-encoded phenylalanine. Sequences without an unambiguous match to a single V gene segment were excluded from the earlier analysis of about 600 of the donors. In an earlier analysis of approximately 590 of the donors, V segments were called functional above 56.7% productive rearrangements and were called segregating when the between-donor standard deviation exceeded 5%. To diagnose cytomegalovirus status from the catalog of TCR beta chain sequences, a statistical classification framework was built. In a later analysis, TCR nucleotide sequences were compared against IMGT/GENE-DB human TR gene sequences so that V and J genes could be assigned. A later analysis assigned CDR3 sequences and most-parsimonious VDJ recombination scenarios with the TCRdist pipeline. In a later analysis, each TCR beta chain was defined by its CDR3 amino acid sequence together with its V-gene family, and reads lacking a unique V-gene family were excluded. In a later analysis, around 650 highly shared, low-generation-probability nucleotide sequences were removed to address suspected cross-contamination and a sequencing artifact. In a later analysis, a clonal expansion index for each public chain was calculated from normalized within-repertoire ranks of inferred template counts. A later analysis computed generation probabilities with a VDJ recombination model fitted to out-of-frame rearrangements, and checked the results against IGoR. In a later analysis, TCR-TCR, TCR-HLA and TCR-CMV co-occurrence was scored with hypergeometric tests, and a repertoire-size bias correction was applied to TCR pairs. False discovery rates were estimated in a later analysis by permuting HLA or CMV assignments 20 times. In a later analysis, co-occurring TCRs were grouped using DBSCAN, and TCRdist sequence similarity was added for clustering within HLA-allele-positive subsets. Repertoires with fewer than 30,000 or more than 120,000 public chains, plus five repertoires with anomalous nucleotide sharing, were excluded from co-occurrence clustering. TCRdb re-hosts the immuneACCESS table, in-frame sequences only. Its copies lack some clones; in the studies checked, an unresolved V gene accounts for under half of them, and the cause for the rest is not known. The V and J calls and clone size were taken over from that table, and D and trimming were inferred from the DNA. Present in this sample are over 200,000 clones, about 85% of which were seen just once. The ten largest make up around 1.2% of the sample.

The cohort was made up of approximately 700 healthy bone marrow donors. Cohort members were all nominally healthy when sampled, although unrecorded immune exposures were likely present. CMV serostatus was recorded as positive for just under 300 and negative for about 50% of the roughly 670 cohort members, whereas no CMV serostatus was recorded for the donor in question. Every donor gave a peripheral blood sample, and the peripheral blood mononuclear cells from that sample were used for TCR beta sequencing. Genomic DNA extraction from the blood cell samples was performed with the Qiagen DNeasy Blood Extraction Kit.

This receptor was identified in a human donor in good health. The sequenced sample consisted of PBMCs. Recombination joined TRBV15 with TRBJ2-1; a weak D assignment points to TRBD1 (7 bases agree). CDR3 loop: CATETGRTYNEQFF. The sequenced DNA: TGTGCCACCGAGACAGGGAGGACCTACAATGAGCAGTTCTTC.